A selection of T cell receptor beta chains follows, all from one sample in a study of shared clonotypes between healthy human individuals. Assay: immunoSEQ multiplex PCR; the TCRdb copy retains only in-frame clones and omits some. Among around 450,000 clones listed, 79% were seen once. Input material: PBMCs. The receptors shown here come from a woman between 35 and 50 years old in good health. Some clones in this sample may be carry-over from other donors' samples. CDR3s include the opening cysteine and the closing phenylalanine or tryptophan. The D gene is left open where the match is weak. For some rows the clone size is stated as once, few or many, or as a class when expanded; others skip it.

D: TRBD1; J: TRBJ1-2; V: TRBV4-1; size: NA; CDR3: CASSPTGASTSYGYTF; DNA: TGCGCCAGCAGCCCGACAGGGGCCTCAACTTCATATGGCTACACCTTC
D: TRBD1; J: TRBJ2-1; V: TRBV10-3; size: NA; CDR3: CAISESGTGRWGQFF; DNA: TGTGCCATCAGTGAGTCCGGGACAGGGCGCTGGGGGCAGTTCTTC
D: NA; J: TRBJ1-1; V: TRBV7-9; size: few; CDR3: CASSPPQGKIAEAFF; DNA: TGTGCCAGCAGCCCGCCCCAGGGAAAGATCGCTGAAGCTTTCTTT
D: NA; J: TRBJ2-1; V: TRBV20-1; size: once; CDR3: CSARRDEQFF; DNA: TGCAGTGCTAGGCGGGATGAGCAGTTCTTC
D: NA; J: TRBJ1-5; V: TRBV7-9; size: NA; CDR3: CASSEARGQPQHF; DNA: TGTGCCAGCAGCGAGGCTAGGGGCCAGCCCCAGCATTTT
D: TRBD2; J: TRBJ2-2; V: TRBV28; size: NA; CDR3: CASTGHHILAGVPNTGELFF; DNA: TGTGCCAGCACGGGACACCATATACTAGCGGGAGTGCCGAACACCGGGGAGCTGTTTTTT
D: TRBD2; J: TRBJ2-1; V: TRBV6-6; size: NA; CDR3: CASSWATSGAYNEQFF; DNA: TGTGCCAGCAGTTGGGCGACTAGCGGGGCTTACAATGAGCAGTTCTTC
D: NA; J: TRBJ1-1; V: TRBV11-2; size: NA; CDR3: CASSLDSAEAFF; DNA: TGTGCCAGCAGCCTGGACAGCGCCGAAGCTTTCTTT
D: TRBD2; J: TRBJ2-2; V: TRBV7-9; size: NA; CDR3: CASSHGGGAAGELFF; DNA: TGTGCCAGCAGCCACGGCGGGGGGGCAGCCGGGGAGCTGTTTTTT
D: TRBD1; J: TRBJ2-3; V: TRBV27; size: NA; CDR3: CASSYLGTVTDTQYF; DNA: TGTGCCAGCAGTTACTTAGGGACAGTCACAGATACGCAGTATTTT
D: NA; J: TRBJ1-2; V: TRBV15; size: few; CDR3: CATSTRTGGYTF; DNA: TGTGCCACCAGCACCCGGACGGGAGGCTACACCTTC
D: NA; J: TRBJ2-2; V: TRBV27; size: NA; CDR3: CASSPNTGELFF; DNA: TGTGCCAGCAGTCCGAACACCGGGGAGCTGTTTTTT
D: NA; J: TRBJ2-7; V: TRBV21-1; size: few; CDR3: CASSKVDGDRGPTAYEQYF; DNA: TGTGCCAGCAGCAAAGTAGACGGGGACAGGGGGCCAACAGCCTACGAGCAGTACTTC
D: TRBD2; J: TRBJ2-1; V: TRBV7-9; size: few; CDR3: CASSLGAGVNNEQFF; DNA: TGTGCCAGCAGCTTAGGAGCGGGAGTGAACAATGAGCAGTTCTTC
D: NA; J: TRBJ2-1; V: TRBV28; size: NA; CDR3: CASSHDREAYNEQFF; DNA: TGTGCCAGCAGTCACGACAGGGAGGCCTACAATGAGCAGTTCTTC
D: NA; J: TRBJ2-1; V: TRBV29-1; size: NA; CDR3: CSVEAPRGLTYNEQFF; DNA: TGCAGCGTTGAAGCCCCCCGGGGATTAACCTACAATGAGCAGTTCTTC
D: NA; J: TRBJ2-7; V: TRBV4-1; size: many; CDR3: CASSHAYRVDYEQYF; DNA: TGCGCCAGCAGCCACGCTTACAGGGTCGACTACGAGCAGTACTTC
D: NA; J: TRBJ2-5; V: TRBV11-2; size: NA; CDR3: CASSSRLSEETQYF; DNA: TGTGCCAGCAGCTCCAGACTATCCGAAGAGACCCAGTACTTC
D: TRBD1; J: TRBJ2-3; V: TRBV7-9; size: NA; CDR3: CASSQTGVGDTQYF; DNA: TGTGCCAGCAGCCAGACAGGGGTTGGGGATACGCAGTATTTT
D: TRBD2; J: TRBJ2-7; V: TRBV18; size: few; CDR3: CASSPRASGRGYEQYF; DNA: TGTGCCAGCTCACCACGGGCTAGCGGGAGGGGCTACGAGCAGTACTTC
D: TRBD2; J: TRBJ2-7; V: TRBV10-3; size: NA; CDR3: CATPGASGRSYEQYF; DNA: TGTGCCACACCCGGGGCTAGCGGGAGGTCCTACGAGCAGTACTTC
D: NA; J: TRBJ2-5; V: TRBV4-1; size: NA; CDR3: CASSQDASWMGTQYF; DNA: TGCGCCAGCAGCCAAGATGCCTCGTGGATGGGGACCCAGTACTTC
D: TRBD2; J: TRBJ2-1; V: TRBV7-8; size: few; CDR3: CASSLSSGRAGNEQFF; DNA: TGTGCCAGCAGCCTCTCAAGCGGGAGGGCCGGGAATGAGCAGTTCTTC
D: NA; J: TRBJ2-3; V: TRBV7-2; size: NA; CDR3: CASSLRPGTDTQYF; DNA: TGTGCCAGCAGCCTCCGCCCCGGCACAGATACGCAGTATTTT
D: NA; J: TRBJ1-5; V: TRBV5-8; size: NA; CDR3: CASSLGHPNQPQHF; DNA: TGTGCCAGCAGCTTGGGGCACCCAAATCAGCCCCAGCATTTT
D: TRBD1; J: TRBJ1-2; V: TRBV28; size: NA; CDR3: CASSLLQGVFGNHYGYTF; DNA: TGTGCCAGCAGTTTGTTGCAGGGGGTTTTCGGGAATCACTATGGCTACACCTTC